There are a few counts of the clone carrying this T cell receptor beta chain. Its antigen is currently unknown. Other nucleotide sequences from this sample produce the same CDR3. The PCR contained 60 Vbeta and 13 Jbeta primers. Assay used: immunoSEQ multiplex PCR; TCRdb lists only in-frame clones, some missing. Here the sample spans roughly 170,000 clones, less than 90% being singletons. V shed 2 bases, J shed 1 base, and the junction held 0 bases outside the gene matches. The germline V gene encodes CDR1 SGHTA and CDR2 FQGTGA. This CDR3 comprises 15 residues. While unrecorded immune exposures were likely, the donors were nominally healthy when sampled. The source of the sample is a study of cytomegalovirus exposure and HLA in healthy donors. Study results and caveats: It was only CMV serostatus that was available as immune exposure information. Being productive about 87% or about 30% of the time was typical of most TCR beta V segments in an earlier analysis.

This TCR came from a woman aged 50 to 60 in good health and CMV-seropositive. The V gene is TRBV7-3, the J gene TRBJ2-3; TRBD2 matches at 10 bases. The sample consisted of PBMCs. CDR3 amino acids: CASSLLAGGTDTQYF. The CDR3 DNA reads TGTGCCAGCAGCTTACTAGCGGGAGGCACAGATACGCAGTATTTT.